Following are 4 T cell receptor beta chains from one sample sequenced in a study of regulatory and conventional T cells in RAG deficiency. Assay: immunoSEQ multiplex PCR; the TCRdb copy retains only in-frame clones and omits some. The data contain 34,000 or so clones, approximately 91% of them singletons. The data were also submitted as part of a second study, on regulatory T cells. That work states: The PCR used 52 TRBV and 13 TRBJ primers.

What was sequenced was CD8+ T cells sorted from blood. The origin of the receptors is a human donor in good health.

V and J are TRBV5-4 and TRBJ2-4, with 10 bases that match TRBD1. V was clipped by 4 bases and J by 5 bases; unmatched bases: 3. In germline, CDR1 is SGHNT, CDR2 YYREEE (reference sequence). The CDR3 consists of 14 residues. CDR3 sequence (DNA): TGTGCCAGCAGCCCCGGGACAGGGGAAAACATTCAGTACTTC. Translated: CASSPGTGENIQYF.

This clone was recorded only once. The rearrangement joins TRBV19 to TRBJ1-2; maybe TRBD1 (6 bases). Trimming removed 3 bases at V and 4 bases at J, with 6 bases between. Germline-derived CDR1 and CDR2 are LNHDA and SQIVND (reference sequence). CDR3 length: 12 amino acids. For the CDR3, the DNA is TGTGCCAGTAGTATCAGGGGCTATGGCTACACCTTC. Residues: CASSIRGYGYTF. The entire variable domain, with the rest obtained from reference TRBV19 and TRBJ1-2, is as follows: DGGITQSPKYLFRKEGQNVTLSCEQNLNHDAMYWYRQDPGQGLRLIYYSQIVNDFQKGDIAEGYSVSREKKESFPLTVTSAQKNPTAFYLCASSIRGYGYTFGSGTRLTVV.

The J gene is TRBJ2-3, the V gene TRBV29-1; 10 bases fit TRBD1. Germline V gene lookup returns CDR1 SQVTM and CDR2 ANQGSEA. The CDR3 is made up of 14 amino acids. Germline trimming cut 6 bases from V and 7 bases from J; bases unmatched to any gene: 10. The CDR3 sequence: CSVAGTGEVHTQYF. The CDR3 DNA reads as TGCAGCGTCGCCGGGACAGGGGAAGTGCATACGCAGTATTTT.

The V and J genes are TRBV19 and TRBJ1-5; 7 nucleotides align to TRBD1. The CDR3 totals 19 residues. With V trimmed by 7 bases and J by 2 bases, 20 bases remained unmatched. CDR1 LNHDA and CDR2 SQIVND come from the germline V gene (reference sequence). The DNA of the CDR3 is TGTGCCAGTACTCAACTAACGGACAGGTGGGGAAGTGGCAATCAGCCCCAGCATTTT. Translation: CASTQLTDRWGSGNQPQHF.